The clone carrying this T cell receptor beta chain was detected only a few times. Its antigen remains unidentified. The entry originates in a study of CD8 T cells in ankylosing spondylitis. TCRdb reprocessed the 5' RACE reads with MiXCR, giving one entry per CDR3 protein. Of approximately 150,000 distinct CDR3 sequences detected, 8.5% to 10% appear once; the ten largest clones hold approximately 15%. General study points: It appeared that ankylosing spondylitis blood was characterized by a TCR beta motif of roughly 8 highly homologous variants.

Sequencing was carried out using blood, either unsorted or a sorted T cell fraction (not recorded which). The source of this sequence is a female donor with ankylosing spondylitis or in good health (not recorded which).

The CDR3: CASSLDRGLAGLTDTQYF. The CDR3 coding sequence is TGTGCCAGCAGCTTAGATCGGGGACTAGCGGGTCTGACAGATACGCAGTATTTT. The V call is TRBV11-2, the J call TRBJ2-3; 12 positions agree with TRBD2. Germline V gene lookup returns CDR1 SGHAT and CDR2 FQNNGV. Germline trimming cut 0 bases from V and 3 bases from J; bases unmatched to any gene: 7. The CDR3 is 18 amino acids. Based on the CDR3 plus reference TRBV11-2 and TRBJ2-3, the full variable domain is EAGVAQSPRYKIIEKRQSVAFWCNPISGHATLYWYQQILGQGPKLLIQFQNNGVVDDSQLPKDRFSAERLKGVDSTLKIQPAKLEDSAVYLCASSLDRGLAGLTDTQYFGPGTRLTVL.